This TCR beta chain derives from a study of long-term antiretroviral therapy in people with HIV. Findings and limits, study-wide: Transplant-donor-level diversity was not reached after ART, though diversity increased. Clones with expansion before ART led the repertoire at all time points. Gathering of blood took place between 2004 and 2017, possibly under older ART regimens.

One or more pre-ART and two or more post-ART PBMC samples were available from each donor. Version v3.0 of the immunoSEQ assay ran at survey level. Libraries were prepared by immunoSEQ multiplex PCR; TCRdb keeps only in-frame clonotypes and omits some of them. This sample has tens of thousands of clones, with approximately 83% found just once. CDR3 length: 12 residues. Trimming left V 2 bases short and J 8 bases short, with 9 bases between. Germline values: CDR1 KGHSH, CDR2 LQKENI. Notes on this clone: The antigen is not known.

This receptor was taken from a man in his late teens or twenties with HIV. This chain links TRBV18 with TRBJ1-1; D is undetermined. The sequencing used unsorted PBMCs, collected 0.8 years before starting antiretroviral therapy. The CDR3 region has the DNA TGTGCCAGCTCACCAACTAACAGAGAAGCTTTCTTT. It encodes CASSPTNREAFF.